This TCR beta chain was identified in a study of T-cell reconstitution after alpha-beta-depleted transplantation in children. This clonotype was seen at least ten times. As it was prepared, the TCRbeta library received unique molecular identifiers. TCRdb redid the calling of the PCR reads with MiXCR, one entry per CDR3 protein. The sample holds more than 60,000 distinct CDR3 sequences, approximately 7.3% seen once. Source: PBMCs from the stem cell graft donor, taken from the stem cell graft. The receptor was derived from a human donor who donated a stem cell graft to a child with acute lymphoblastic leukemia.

The CDR3 DNA reads as TGCAGCGTTGAAGCCACTACAGGGATTCTCTATGGCTACACCTTC. Translating gives CSVEATTGILYGYTF. The rearrangement links TRBV29-1 to TRBJ1-2, with TRBD1 as a possible D gene (6 bases). There are 15 residues in the CDR3. The V end was cut by 1 base, the J end by 4 bases, with 16 bases between. From germline, CDR1 is SQVTM and CDR2 ANQGSEA.